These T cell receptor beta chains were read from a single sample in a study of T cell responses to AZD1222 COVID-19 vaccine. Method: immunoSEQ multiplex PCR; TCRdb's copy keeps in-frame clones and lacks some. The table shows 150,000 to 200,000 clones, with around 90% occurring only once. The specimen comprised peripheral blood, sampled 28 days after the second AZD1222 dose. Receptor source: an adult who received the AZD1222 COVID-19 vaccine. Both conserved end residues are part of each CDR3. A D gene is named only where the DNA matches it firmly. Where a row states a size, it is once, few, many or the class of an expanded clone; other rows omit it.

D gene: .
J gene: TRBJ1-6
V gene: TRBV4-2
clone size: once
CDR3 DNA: TGTGCCAGCAGCCAAGACTTAGATAATTCACCCCTCCACTTT
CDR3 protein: CASSQDLDNSPLHF

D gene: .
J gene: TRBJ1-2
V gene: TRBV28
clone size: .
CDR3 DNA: TGTGCCAGCAGCCGCAGGATTGGAAGCTACACCTTC
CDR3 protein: CASSRRIGSYTF

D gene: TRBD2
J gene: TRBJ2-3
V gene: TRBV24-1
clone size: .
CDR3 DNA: TGTGCCACCAGTGAGACTAGCGGGCCCCACACAGATACGCAGTATTTT
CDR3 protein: CATSETSGPHTDTQYF

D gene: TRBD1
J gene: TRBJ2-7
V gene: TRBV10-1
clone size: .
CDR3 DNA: TGCGCCAGCAGTGGCCAGGGGGTCTACGAGCAGTACTTC
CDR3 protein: CASSGQGVYEQYF

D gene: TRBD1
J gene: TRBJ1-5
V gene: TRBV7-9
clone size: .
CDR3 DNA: TGTGCCAGCAGCCTTGGGACAGGGAGTTTGGATCAGCCCCAGCATTTT
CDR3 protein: CASSLGTGSLDQPQHF

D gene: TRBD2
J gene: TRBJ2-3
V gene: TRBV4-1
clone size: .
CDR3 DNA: TGCGCCAGCAGCCAAGGGGTAGCGGGATACACAGATACGCAGTATTTT
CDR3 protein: CASSQGVAGYTDTQYF

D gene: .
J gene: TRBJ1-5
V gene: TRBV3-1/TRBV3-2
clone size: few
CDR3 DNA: TGTGCCAGCAGCCCCTTCCGGGACAGCAATCAGCCCCAGCATTTT
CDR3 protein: CASSPFRDSNQPQHF

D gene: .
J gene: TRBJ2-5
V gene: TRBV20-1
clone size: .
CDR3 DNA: TGCAGTGCTAATGGGGGGACCCAGTACTTC
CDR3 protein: CSANGGTQYF

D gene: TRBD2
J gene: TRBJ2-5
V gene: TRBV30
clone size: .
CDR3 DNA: TGTGCCTGGAGAGGGTGGGGGGGATCCAGTGAGACCCAGTACTTC
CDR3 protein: CAWRGWGGSSETQYF

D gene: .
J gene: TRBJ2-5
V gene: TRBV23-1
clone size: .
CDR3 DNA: TGCGCCAGCAGTCAAGCCCCCACTATCCGTTCAAACAGACTAGTTTTTCGGTGGGGGACCCAGTACTTC
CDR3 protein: CASSQAPTIRSNRLVFRWGTQYF

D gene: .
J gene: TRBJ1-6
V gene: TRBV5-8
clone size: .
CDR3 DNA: TGTGCCAGCAGCCTCCGGGGGGGGGCGTATTCACCCCTCCACTTT
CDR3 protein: CASSLRGGAYSPLHF

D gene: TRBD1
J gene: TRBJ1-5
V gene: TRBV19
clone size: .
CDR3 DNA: TGTGCCAGTGGATTCGGGACAGGGGGCGGACAGCCCCAGCATTTT
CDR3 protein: CASGFGTGGGQPQHF

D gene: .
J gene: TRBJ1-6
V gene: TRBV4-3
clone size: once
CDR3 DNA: TGCGCCAGCAGCCCAAGTCCAGGCTCCCAGGGAGCGGTTTCACCCCTCCACTTT
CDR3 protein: CASSPSPGSQGAVSPLHF

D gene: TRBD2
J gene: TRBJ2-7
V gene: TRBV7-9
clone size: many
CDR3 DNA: TGTGCCAGCAGCTTAGTTGGCGGGAGAAGCTCCTACGAGCAGTACTTC
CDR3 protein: CASSLVGGRSSYEQYF

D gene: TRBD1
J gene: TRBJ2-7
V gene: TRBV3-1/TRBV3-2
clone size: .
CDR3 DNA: TGTGCCAGCAGCCAACTGTACAGGGGGCCTTCCGAGCAGTACTTC
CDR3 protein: CASSQLYRGPSEQYF

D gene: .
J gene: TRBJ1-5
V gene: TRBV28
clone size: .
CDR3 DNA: TGTGCCAGTGCGGTCCCGGGGGATCAGCCCCAGCATTTT
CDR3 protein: CASAVPGDQPQHF

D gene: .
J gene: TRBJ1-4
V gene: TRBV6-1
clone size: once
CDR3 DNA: TGTGCCAGCAGTGAACGGGGCAGGGTCGAAAAACTGTTTTTT
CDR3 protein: CASSERGRVEKLFF

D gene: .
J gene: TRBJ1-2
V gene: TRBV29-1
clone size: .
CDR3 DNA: TGCAGCGTCCCCCGCGGGCAGGGAGGGAGCTATGGCTACACCTTC
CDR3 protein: CSVPRGQGGSYGYTF

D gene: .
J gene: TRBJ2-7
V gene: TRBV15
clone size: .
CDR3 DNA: TGTGCCACCAGCAGACGGGACGGCTACTACGAGCAGTACTTC
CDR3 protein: CATSRRDGYYEQYF

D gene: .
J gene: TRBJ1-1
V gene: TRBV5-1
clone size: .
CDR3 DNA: TGCGCCAGCAGCTTGGTAAGAACAGGGACTGGAGCTTTCTTT
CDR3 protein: CASSLVRTGTGAFF

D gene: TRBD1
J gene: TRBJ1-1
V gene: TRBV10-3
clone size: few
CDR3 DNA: TGTGCCATCAGTGACTGGGTGGACAGGGGTCCTGAAGCTTTCTTT
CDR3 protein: CAISDWVDRGPEAFF

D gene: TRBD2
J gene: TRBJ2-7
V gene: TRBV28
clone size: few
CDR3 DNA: TGTGCCAGCAGCCAGACTAGCGGGAGTAAGTACGAGCAGTACTTC
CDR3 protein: CASSQTSGSKYEQYF

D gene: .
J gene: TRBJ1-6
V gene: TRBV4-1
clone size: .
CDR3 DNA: TGCGCCAGCAGTCCCAGGGGTTTACCCCTCCACTTT
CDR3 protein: CASSPRGLPLHF

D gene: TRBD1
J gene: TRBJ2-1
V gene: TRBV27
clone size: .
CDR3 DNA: TGTGCCAGCAGTCCGACAGGGGCCACCTACAATGAGCAGTTCTTC
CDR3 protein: CASSPTGATYNEQFF

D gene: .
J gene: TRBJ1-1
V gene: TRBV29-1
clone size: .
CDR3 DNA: TGCAGCGTTGTCCTGCGGGCCATGAACACTGAAGCTTTCTTT
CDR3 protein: CSVVLRAMNTEAFF

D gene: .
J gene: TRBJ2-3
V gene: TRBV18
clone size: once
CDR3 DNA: TGTGCCAGCTCACCACCCGGGACTTCAGATACGCAGTATTTT
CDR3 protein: CASSPPGTSDTQYF

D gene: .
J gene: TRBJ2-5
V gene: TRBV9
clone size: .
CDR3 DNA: TGTGCCAGCAGCGTAGGCCCCTCCCCGGTCGAGACCCAGTACTTC
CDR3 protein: CASSVGPSPVETQYF

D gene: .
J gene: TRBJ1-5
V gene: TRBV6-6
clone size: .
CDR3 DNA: TGTGCCAGCAGTCTTACTCCGGTTAGTATTTACAATCAGCCCCAGCATTTT
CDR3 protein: CASSLTPVSIYNQPQHF

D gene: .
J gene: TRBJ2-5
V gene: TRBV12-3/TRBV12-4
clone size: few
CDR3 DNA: TGTGCCAGCAGTTTAGGGGAGACCCAGTACTTC
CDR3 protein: CASSLGETQYF